This T cell receptor (beta chain) appears in the sequencing data of a study of T cell responses to AZD1222 COVID-19 vaccine (dated by TCRdb to the early 2020s). General notes on the study: AZD1222 recipients given second doses at about 4 weeks or at about 12 weeks were pooled, since spike-specific TCR depth and breadth were not found to differ between the two schedules. Enrollment into the trials was organized by age into subgroups of 18-55, 56-69 and 70-plus years, and those subgroups contained about 160, 30 and 59 TCR-sequenced participants, respectively. A total of just over 230 trial participants underwent TCR sequencing, of whom about 210 had received two doses of AZD1222 and around 26 had received two doses of the MenACWY control vaccine.

As regards this clone: Its specific antigen is unknown. One base away there is no much larger clone; base qualities are not given.

The CDR3 regions of human TCRbeta chains were analyzed by immunosequencing. In the original analysis: TCRs in the repertoires were compared against a reference library of SARS-CoV-2-specific TCRs that had been generated with the MIRA antigen-specificity platform. Breadth was defined as the fraction of unique TCRs that were SARS-CoV-2-associated, and depth was defined as the fraction of total T cells that were SARS-CoV-2-associated. Using the MIRA data, each spike-specific TCR was assigned both to the spike region to which the TCR was reactive and to a CD4 or CD8 class. Log10-transformed breadth and depth values were compared by one-way ANOVA with Sidak's multiple comparisons tests. Entries here come from immuneACCESS through TCRdb and include only in-frame sequences with V and J called. Some clones fail to appear in such tables; in the studies checked, an unresolved V gene covers under half of the shortfall, and the cause of the remainder is unknown. The D gene and trimming were derived from the DNA, and the V and J assignments and clone size from that table. For this sample there are about 130,000 clones; 85% to 90% appear just once. Approximately 20% of the sample is in the top ten clones.

Results and caveats for the whole study, not just this receptor: CD4 TCRs associated with the vaccine covered the entire spike protein, and the dominant responses were in regions 160-218 and 743-854. Conclusions about previously exposed vaccinees are limited because only five to seven AZD1222 recipients were SARS-CoV-2 seropositive at baseline. Participants were mostly white British and included more females than males, and it was suggested by the authors that clonal diversity may have been underestimated. In the small 56-69-year group, the increase in depth fell short of significance, most likely because of low power. A significant rise in spike-specific TCR breadth and depth was observed after two AZD1222 doses relative to day 0 and relative to MenACWY recipients. Because no day 14 peak-response samples were available, repertoires were characterized only after the peak T cell response. Epitopes outside the regions mutated in the B.1.351 and B.1.1.7 variants were reportedly recognized by nearly half of the unique spike-specific TCRs.

Per the publication, the time point label means: baseline before first vaccination. The vaccinee samples were drawn from two UK trials, COV001 and COV002, one of which was a single-blind randomized controlled phase 2/3 trial testing AZD1222 (ChAdOx1 nCoV-19) in healthy adults. Trial participant PBMC samples were collected at day 0 and day 28 after the second dose for TCRbeta chain sequencing. The CDR3 contains 18 residues, cysteine and phenylalanine counted. Kept here is only the CDR3 DNA, which spans 54 bases and is read in frame from base 1. At the junction V is shortened by 0 bases and J by 0 bases; bases outside the gene matches: 8. As encoded in the germline V gene, CDR1 is SGHRS while CDR2 is YFSETQ.

The sequence joins TRBV5-1 to TRBJ1-4; 7 middle bases align to TRBD1. Sequences were derived from peripheral blood, sampled on day 0 of AZD1222 vaccination. The receptor was isolated from an adult in good health. The encoded CDR3 is CASSLGPQTGPTNEKLFF. The DNA sequence is TGCGCCAGCAGCTTGGGACCCCAGACAGGGCCAACTAATGAAAAACTGTTTTTT.